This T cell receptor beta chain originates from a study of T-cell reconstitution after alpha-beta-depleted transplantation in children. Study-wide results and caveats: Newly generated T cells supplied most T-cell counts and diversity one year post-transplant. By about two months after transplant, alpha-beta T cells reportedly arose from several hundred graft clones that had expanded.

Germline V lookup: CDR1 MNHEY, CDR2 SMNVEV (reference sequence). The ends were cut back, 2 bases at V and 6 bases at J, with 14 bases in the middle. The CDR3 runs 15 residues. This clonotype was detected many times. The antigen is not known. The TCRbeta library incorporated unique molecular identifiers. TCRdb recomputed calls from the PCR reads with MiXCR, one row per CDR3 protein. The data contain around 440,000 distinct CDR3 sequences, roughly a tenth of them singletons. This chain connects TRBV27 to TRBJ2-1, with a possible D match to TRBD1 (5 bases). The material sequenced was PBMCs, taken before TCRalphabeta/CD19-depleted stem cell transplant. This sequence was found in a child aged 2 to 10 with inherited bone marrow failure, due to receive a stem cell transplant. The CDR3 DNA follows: TGTGCCAGCAGTTTAGGGTGGGTCAGGGTCAATGAGCAGTTCTTC. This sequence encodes CASSLGWVRVNEQFF.